Listed here are 20 T cell receptor beta chains from one sample, sequenced in a study of blood T cells in healthy people across ages. A second 7 to 11 cycle PCR used barcoded and J-beta primers. TCRdb re-analysed the 5' RACE reads in MiXCR, keeping a single row per CDR3 protein. The table shows hundreds of thousands of distinct CDR3 sequences, with more than 20% occurring only once. These data were also reused for a study on T cells of mothers and their children.

The sequenced sample was blood. These receptors originate from a boy younger than 18 in good health.

The CDR3 sequence is CASLRLGSYEQYF. CDR3 in DNA: TGTGCCAGCTTACGACTAGGAAGCTACGAGCAGTACTTC. The chain has TRBV21-1 and TRBJ2-7; TRBD2, the table's D call, lacks a check against the DNA. TRBV21-1 is a pseudogene. The CDR3 has 13 residues.

This sequence joins TRBV7-2 and TRBJ2-7; D is uncertain. Trimming took 5 bases from V and 6 from J, leaving 20 bases between them. Germline V gene lookup returns CDR1 SGHTA and CDR2 FQGNSA. The CDR3 length is 15 residues. CDR3 sequence reads: CASSLDGSWVSEQYF. The CDR3 bases are TGTGCCAGCAGCCTAGATGGCTCTTGGGTCTCCGAGCAGTACTTC.

This clonotype was seen a few times. Mismatch with germline at one junction end may stem from a read error. The chain employs TRBV5-1 and TRBJ1-2; D might be TRBD1 (5 bases). Germline V CDR1 and CDR2: SGHRS, YFSETQ. CDR3 length equals 13 residues. The CDR3 sequence: CASSLNGDYGCTF. The CDR3 coding sequence is TGCGCCAGCAGCTTGAACGGGGACTATGGCTGCACCTTC.

On this clonotype itself: A much larger clone differs by one base, so this may be a read error. This sequence joins TRBV5-1 and TRBJ2-7; D ambiguous. The CDR3 loop spans 12 amino acids. Germline lookup yields CDR1 SGHRS and CDR2 YFSETQ. DNA of the CDR3: TGCGCCAGCAGCTTGACGTCCTCCGAGCAGCACTTC. Protein sequence: CASSLTSSEQHF.

The sample holds a few counts of this clonotype. CDR3 in amino acids: CATSEGVRQPQHF. DNA of the CDR3: TGTGCCACCAGTGAGGGGGTCCGGCAGCCCCAGCATTTT. The chain is built from TRBV24-1 and TRBJ1-5; D is perhaps TRBD1 (5 bases). Germline V gene lookup returns CDR1 KGHDR and CDR2 SFDVKD. There are 13 residues in the CDR3. Trimming stripped 4 bases from V and 7 bases from J, with 10 bases between.

This clonotype was seen a handful of times. V and J are TRBV5-1 and TRBJ2-1; 12 bases are a match to TRBD2. CDR1 is SGHRS and CDR2 is YFSETQ in the germline V gene. V lost 0 bases to trimming and J lost 4 bases; unmatched junction nucleotides: 2. The CDR3 length is 16 residues. The CDR3 region is CASSLGGTSGYNEQFF. The CDR3 DNA is TGCGCCAGCAGCTTGGGGGGGACTAGCGGGTACAATGAGCAGTTCTTC.

This clonotype has at least ten counts. This chain links TRBV2 with TRBJ1-1; 11 bases match TRBD1. CDR3 length: 16 amino acids. The trim removed 4 bases at V and 3 bases at J, leaving 7 bases unmatched. CDR1 and CDR2 (germline): SNHLY, FYNNEI. The CDR3 spells CASSGPRDRGDTEAFF. The CDR3 region has the DNA TGTGCCAGCAGTGGCCCCCGGGACAGGGGGGACACTGAAGCTTTCTTT.

The V and J genes are TRBV29-1 and TRBJ2-5; 12 positions match TRBD2. CDR3 length equals 15 residues. Germline-derived CDR1 and CDR2 are SQVTM and ANQGSEA. With 5 bases clipped from V and 5 bases from J, the junction kept 9 bases outside the gene matches. CDR3 in amino acids: CSVTPSGRARETQYF. For the CDR3, the DNA is TGCAGCGTTACTCCTAGCGGGAGGGCTCGGGAGACCCAGTACTTC.

The chain uses TRBV4-1 and TRBJ1-1, with no clear D. Trimming removed 1 base at V and 3 bases at J, with 9 bases between. The CDR3 is 14 amino acids. CDR1 and CDR2 (germline): MGHRA, YSYEKL. CDR3 residues: CASSQVLRDTEAFF. The CDR3 nucleotides read TGCGCCAGCAGCCAAGTATTAAGGGACACTGAAGCTTTCTTT.

V gene TRBV7-9 combines with J gene TRBJ2-1, with D perhaps being TRBD1 or TRBD2 (5 bases each). Germline CDR1 reads SEHNR; CDR2 reads FQNEAQ (reference sequence). This CDR3 is 15 amino acids long. V lost 5 bases to trimming and J lost 3 bases, with 14 bases between them. CDR3 region: CASSQPGPGYNEQFF. For the CDR3, the DNA is TGTGCCAGCAGCCAACCGGGACCCGGCTACAATGAGCAGTTCTTC. The full variable domain, with the rest looked up from reference TRBV7-9 and TRBJ2-1, is DTGVSQNPRHKITKRGQNVTFRCDPISEHNRLYWYRQTLGQGPEFLTYFQNEAQLEKSRLLSDRFSAERPKGSFSTLEIQRTEQGDSAMYLCASSQPGPGYNEQFFGPGTRLTVL.

The V and J genes are TRBV29-1 and TRBJ2-7, with TRBD2 matching 10 bases. CDR1 and CDR2 (germline): SQVTM, ANQGSEA. The CDR3 runs 12 residues. The J segment lost 6 bases and the V segment lost 4 bases, leaving 3 bases of the junction unmatched. The CDR3: CSVVAGGGEQYF. CDR3 DNA: TGCAGCGTTGTAGCGGGAGGTGGCGAGCAGTACTTC.

The V gene is TRBV3-1, the J gene TRBJ1-6, with D possibly TRBD1 on 6 matching bases. CDR3 size: 15 residues. Germline V CDR1 and CDR2: LGHDT, YNNKEL (reference sequence). V was cut by 2 bases and J by 7 bases, with 12 bases left in between. The CDR3 region has the DNA TGTGCCAGCAGCCAACTCAGGACAGCCAATTCACCCCTCCACTTT. It specifies CASSQLRTANSPLHF.

This chain links TRBV24-1 with TRBJ2-5, with D perhaps given as TRBD1 or TRBD2 (6 bases each). The V gene's germline CDR1 is KGHDR and CDR2 SFDVKD. V gave up 4 bases and J gave up 5 bases, with 13 bases separating them. This CDR3 contains 14 residues. CDR3 nucleotides: TGTGCCACCAGTGAGCCTCAGGGGAGGGAGACCCAGTACTTC. Encoded protein: CATSEPQGRETQYF.

This chain connects TRBV12-3 or TRBV12-4 to TRBJ1-2; 7 bases line up with TRBD1. The CDR3 extends over 14 amino acids. The V and J ends lost 11 bases and 5 bases, in that order; junction bases with no gene match: 14. CDR3 nucleotides: TGTGCCGGCACCCGACAGGGAAAAGGTTATGGCTACACCTTC. The encoded protein is CAGTRQGKGYGYTF.

The chain has TRBV21-1 and TRBJ1-2; the table names TRBD1, a call not compared with the DNA. TRBV21-1 is a pseudogene segment. The CDR3 extends over 16 amino acids. The CDR3 DNA is TGTGCCAGCAGCAAACCAGGCGAGGGGATTCGCTATGGCTACACCTTC. It encodes CASSKPGEGIRYGYTF.

This clonotype was seen only a few times. The chain joins TRBV5-1 to TRBJ2-1; D may be TRBD1 (5 bases). Trimming shortened V by 1 base and J by 9 bases, and 14 bases separated the two germline ends. The CDR3 is 14 amino acids. Germline V gene sequence: CDR1 SGHRS, CDR2 YFSETQ. The CDR3 bases are TGCGCCAGCAGCTTGTCTATAGGGGTAGCTGAGCAGTTCTTC. Protein sequence: CASSLSIGVAEQFF.

CDR3 loop: CASSKILRDEQYF. The CDR3 region has the DNA TGTGCCAGCAGCAAAATACTCAGGGACGAGCAGTACTTC. The chain recombines TRBV11-2 with TRBJ2-7, with D possibly TRBD1 on 5 matching bases. This CDR3 spans 13 amino acids. V gave up 5 bases and J gave up 5 bases, with 13 bases separating them. Germline-derived CDR1 and CDR2 are SGHAT and FQNNGV.

This chain joins TRBV2 and TRBJ2-5, with D hard to call. The germline CDR1 and CDR2 sequences are SNHLY and FYNNEI. The CDR3 contains 13 residues. V was pared by 5 bases and J by 1 base, with 8 bases between. The CDR3 spells CASSPTPQETQYF. For the CDR3, the DNA is TGTGCCAGCAGTCCTACACCCCAAGAGACCCAGTACTTC.

This sequence joins TRBV2 and TRBJ2-1; 10 nucleotides match TRBD1. The germline V gene encodes CDR1 SNHLY and CDR2 FYNNEI. Losses at the gene ends were 7 bases for V and 6 bases for J; bases not matched to a gene: 6. The CDR3 spans 14 residues. The CDR3 region is CASNGQGGPNEQFF. As DNA, the CDR3 is TGTGCCAGCAACGGACAGGGGGGCCCCAATGAGCAGTTCTTC.

The genes are TRBV28 and TRBJ1-1; D remains unclear. V was clipped by 6 bases and J by 2 bases, with 10 bases between them. The CDR3 contains 13 residues. Germline V gene sequence: CDR1 MDHEN, CDR2 SYDVKM. CDR3 nucleotides: TGTGCCAGCAGCCACGACCTTAACACTGAAGCTTTCTTT. Translating gives CASSHDLNTEAFF.